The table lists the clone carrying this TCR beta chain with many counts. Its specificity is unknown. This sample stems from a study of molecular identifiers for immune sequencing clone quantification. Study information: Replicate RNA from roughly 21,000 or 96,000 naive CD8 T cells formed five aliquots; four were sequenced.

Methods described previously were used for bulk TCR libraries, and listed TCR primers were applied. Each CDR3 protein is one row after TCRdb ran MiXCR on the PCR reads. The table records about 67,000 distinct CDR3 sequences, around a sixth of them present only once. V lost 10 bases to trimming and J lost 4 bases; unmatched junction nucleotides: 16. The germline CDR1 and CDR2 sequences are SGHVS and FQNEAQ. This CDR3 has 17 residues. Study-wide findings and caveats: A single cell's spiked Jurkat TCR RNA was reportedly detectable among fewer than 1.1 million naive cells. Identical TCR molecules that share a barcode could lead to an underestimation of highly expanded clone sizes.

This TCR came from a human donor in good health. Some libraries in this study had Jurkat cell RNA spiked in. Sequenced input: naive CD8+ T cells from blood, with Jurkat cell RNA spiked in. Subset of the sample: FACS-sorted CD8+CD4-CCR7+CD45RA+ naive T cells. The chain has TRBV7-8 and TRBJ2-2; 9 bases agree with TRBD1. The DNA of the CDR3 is TGTGCCATCCACCCAAACACACAGGGGGCTGGCACCGGGGAGCTGTTTTTT. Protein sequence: CAIHPNTQGAGTGELFF.